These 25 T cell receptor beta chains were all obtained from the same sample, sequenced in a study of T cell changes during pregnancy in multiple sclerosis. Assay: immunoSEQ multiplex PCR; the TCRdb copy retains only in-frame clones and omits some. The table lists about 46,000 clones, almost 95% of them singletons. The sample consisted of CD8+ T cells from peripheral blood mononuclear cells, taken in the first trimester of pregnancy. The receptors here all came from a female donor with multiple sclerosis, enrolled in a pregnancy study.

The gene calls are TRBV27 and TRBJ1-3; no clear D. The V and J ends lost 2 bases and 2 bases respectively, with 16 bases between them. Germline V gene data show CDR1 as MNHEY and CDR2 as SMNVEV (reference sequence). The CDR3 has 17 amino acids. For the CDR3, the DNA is TGTGCCAGCAGTTTAAAACCGGGGAAGCTGGCTGGAAACACCATATATTTT. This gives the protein CASSLKPGKLAGNTIYF.

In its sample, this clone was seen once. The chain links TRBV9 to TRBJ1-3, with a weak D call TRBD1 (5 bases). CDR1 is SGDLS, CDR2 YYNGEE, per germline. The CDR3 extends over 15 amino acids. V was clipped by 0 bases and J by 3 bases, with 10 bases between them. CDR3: CASSVEGTDGNTIYF. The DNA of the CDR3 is TGTGCCAGCAGCGTAGAAGGGACTGATGGAAACACCATATATTTT.

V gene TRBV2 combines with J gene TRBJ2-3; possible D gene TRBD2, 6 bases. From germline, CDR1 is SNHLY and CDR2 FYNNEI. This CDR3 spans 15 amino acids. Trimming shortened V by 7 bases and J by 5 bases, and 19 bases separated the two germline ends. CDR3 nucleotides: TGTGCCAGCACGGGTGCGCGGACTAAGGGAGATACGCAGTATTTT. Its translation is CASTGARTKGDTQYF.

DNA of the CDR3: TGTGCCAGCGGTGGGACAGGGTTATACGAGCAGTACTTC. Translating it yields CASGGTGLYEQYF. This rearrangement joins TRBV28 to TRBJ2-7; TRBD1 matches 9 bases. CDR1 and CDR2 (germline): MDHEN, SYDVKM. The CDR3 consists of 13 residues. After removal of 8 bases from V and 4 bases from J, the junction contained 6 bases not matched to a gene.

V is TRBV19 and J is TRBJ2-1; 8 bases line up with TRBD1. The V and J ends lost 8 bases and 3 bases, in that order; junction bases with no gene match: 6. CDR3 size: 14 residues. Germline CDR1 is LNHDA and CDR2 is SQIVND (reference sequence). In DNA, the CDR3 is TGTGCCAGTTCGGACAGGGAATTCTACAATGAGCAGTTCTTC. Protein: CASSDREFYNEQFF. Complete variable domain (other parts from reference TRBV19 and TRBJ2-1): DGGITQSPKYLFRKEGQNVTLSCEQNLNHDAMYWYRQDPGQGLRLIYYSQIVNDFQKGDIAEGYSVSREKKESFPLTVTSAQKNPTAFYLCASSDREFYNEQFFGPGTRLTVL.

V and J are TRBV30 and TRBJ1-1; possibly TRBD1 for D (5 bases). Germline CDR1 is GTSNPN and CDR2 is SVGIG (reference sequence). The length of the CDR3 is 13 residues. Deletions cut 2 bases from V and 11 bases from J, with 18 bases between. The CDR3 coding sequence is TGTGCCTGGAGTTCTAGCGGGACGGGAGAGGCTTTCTTT. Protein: CAWSSSGTGEAFF.

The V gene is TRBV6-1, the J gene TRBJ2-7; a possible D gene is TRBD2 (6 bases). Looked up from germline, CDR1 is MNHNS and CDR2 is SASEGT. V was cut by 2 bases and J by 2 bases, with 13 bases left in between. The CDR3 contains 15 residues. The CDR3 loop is CASSEKGLAPYEQYF. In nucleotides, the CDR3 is TGTGCCAGCAGTGAAAAGGGACTCGCGCCCTACGAGCAGTACTTC.

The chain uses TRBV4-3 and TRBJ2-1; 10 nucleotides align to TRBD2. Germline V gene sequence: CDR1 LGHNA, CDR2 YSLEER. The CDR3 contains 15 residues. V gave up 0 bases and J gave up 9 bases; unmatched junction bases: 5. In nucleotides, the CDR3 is TGCGCCAGCAGCCAAGATATGGGACTAGCGCGTGAGCAGTTCTTC. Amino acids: CASSQDMGLAREQFF.

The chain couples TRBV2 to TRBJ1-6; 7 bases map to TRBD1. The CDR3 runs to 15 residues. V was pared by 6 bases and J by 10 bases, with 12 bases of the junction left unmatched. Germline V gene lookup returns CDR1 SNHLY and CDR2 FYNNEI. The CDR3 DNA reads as TGTGCCAGCAGGGCTCTGACAGGGATTGGATCACCCCTCCACTTT. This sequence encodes CASRALTGIGSPLHF.

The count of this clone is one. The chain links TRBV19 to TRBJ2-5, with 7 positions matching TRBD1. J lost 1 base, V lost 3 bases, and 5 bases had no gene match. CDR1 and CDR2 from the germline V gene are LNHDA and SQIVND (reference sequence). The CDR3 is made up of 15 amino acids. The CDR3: CASSMTGQRQETQYF. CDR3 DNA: TGTGCCAGTAGTATGACGGGACAGCGCCAAGAGACCCAGTACTTC.

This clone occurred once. The CDR3 is CATSQFGTDTQYF. CDR3 DNA sequence: TGTGCCACCAGCCAGTTTGGCACAGATACGCAGTATTTT. This sequence joins TRBV27 and TRBJ2-3; D is unclear. V was shortened by 10 bases and J by 1 base, with 12 bases between the two germline ends. This CDR3 comprises 13 residues. Germline V lookup: CDR1 MNHEY, CDR2 SMNVEV (reference sequence).

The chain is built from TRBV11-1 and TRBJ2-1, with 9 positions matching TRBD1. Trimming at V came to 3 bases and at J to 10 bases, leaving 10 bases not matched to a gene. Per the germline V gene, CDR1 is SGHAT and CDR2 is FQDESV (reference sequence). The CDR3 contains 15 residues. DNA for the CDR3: TGTGCCAGCAGCTTCCGGGACAGGGTCCTCGGGGAGCAGTTCTTC. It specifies CASSFRDRVLGEQFF.

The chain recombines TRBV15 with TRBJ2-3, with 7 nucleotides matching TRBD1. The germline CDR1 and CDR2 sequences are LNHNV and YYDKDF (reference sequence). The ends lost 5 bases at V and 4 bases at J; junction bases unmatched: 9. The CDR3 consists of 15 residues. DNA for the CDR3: TGTGCCACCAGCGGAATGACAGGGTTGGCAGATACGCAGTATTTT. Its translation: CATSGMTGLADTQYF. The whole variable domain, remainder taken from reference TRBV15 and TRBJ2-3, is DAMVIQNPRYQVTQFGKPVTLSCSQTLNHNVMYWYQQKSSQAPKLLFHYYDKDFNNEADTPDNFQSRRPNTSFCFLDIRSPGLGDTAMYLCATSGMTGLADTQYFGPGTRLTVL.

The CDR3 region has the DNA TGTGCCAGCAGCCTATCCCAGGGAATTGCCTACAATGAGCAGTTCTTC. Encoded protein: CASSLSQGIAYNEQFF. V gene TRBV27 combines with J gene TRBJ2-1; tentatively, D is TRBD1 (5 bases). Germline V gene sequence: CDR1 MNHEY, CDR2 SMNVEV (reference sequence). The CDR3 sequence is 16 residues long. The V gene lost 6 bases and the J gene lost 2 bases, with 17 bases spanning the gap.

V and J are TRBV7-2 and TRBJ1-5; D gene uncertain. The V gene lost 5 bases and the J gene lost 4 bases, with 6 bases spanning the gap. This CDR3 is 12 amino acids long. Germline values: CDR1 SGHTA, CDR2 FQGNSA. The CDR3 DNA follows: TGTGCCAGCAGCCCAGGTAATCAGCCCCAGCATTTT. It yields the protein CASSPGNQPQHF.

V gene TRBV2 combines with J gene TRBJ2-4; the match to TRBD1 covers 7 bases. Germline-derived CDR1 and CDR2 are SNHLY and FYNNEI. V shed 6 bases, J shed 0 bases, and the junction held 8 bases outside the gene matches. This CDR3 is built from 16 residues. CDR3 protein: CASRVRQGPAKNIQYF. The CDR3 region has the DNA TGTGCCAGCAGGGTTAGACAGGGACCAGCCAAAAACATTCAGTACTTC.

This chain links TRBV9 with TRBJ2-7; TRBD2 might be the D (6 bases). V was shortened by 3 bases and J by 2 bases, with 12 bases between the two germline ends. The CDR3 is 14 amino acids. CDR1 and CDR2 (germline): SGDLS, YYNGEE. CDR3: CASSARDSTYEQYF. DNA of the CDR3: TGTGCCAGCAGCGCCCGGGACTCGACCTACGAGCAGTACTTC.

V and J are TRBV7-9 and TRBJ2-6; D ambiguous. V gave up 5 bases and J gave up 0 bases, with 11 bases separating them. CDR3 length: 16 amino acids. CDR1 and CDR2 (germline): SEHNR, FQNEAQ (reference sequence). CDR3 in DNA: TGTGCCAGCAGCCACCCTCTAGTCTCTGGGGCCAACGTCCTGACTTTC. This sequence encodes CASSHPLVSGANVLTF.

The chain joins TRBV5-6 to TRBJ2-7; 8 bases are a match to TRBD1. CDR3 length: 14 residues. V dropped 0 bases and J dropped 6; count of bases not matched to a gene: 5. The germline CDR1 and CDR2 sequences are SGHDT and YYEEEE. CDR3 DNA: TGTGCCAGCAGCTTGGGACAGGGGCTGGGCGAGCAGTACTTC. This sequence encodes CASSLGQGLGEQYF.

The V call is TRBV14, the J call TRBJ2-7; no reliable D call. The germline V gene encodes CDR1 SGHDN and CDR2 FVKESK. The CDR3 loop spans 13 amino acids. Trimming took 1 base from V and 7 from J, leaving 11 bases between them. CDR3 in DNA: TGTGCCAGCAGCCAAGTGATACTTGGTGAGCAGTACTTC. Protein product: CASSQVILGEQYF.

CDR3 bases: TGTGCCAGCAGTCCACAGGGGGCGCTTGACATTCAGTACTTC. Its translation: CASSPQGALDIQYF. This rearrangement joins TRBV6-6 to TRBJ2-4; 9 bases fit TRBD1. This CDR3 is 14 amino acids long. V shed 5 bases, J shed 8 bases, and the junction held 7 bases outside the gene matches. Germline CDR1 is MNHNY and CDR2 is SVGAGI (reference sequence).

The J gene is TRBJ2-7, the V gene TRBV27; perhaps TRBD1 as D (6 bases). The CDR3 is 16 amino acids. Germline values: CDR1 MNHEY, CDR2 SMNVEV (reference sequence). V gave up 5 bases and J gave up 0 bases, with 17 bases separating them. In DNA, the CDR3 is TGTGCCAGCAGTCCACAACAGGGCGGCGTCTCCTACGAGCAGTACTTC. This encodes CASSPQQGGVSYEQYF.

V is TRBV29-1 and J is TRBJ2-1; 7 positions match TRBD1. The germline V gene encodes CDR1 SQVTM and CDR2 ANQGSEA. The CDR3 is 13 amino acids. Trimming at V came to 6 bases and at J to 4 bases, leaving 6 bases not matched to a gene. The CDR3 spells CSVEQGIYNEQFF. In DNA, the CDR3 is TGCAGCGTCGAACAGGGGATATACAATGAGCAGTTCTTC.

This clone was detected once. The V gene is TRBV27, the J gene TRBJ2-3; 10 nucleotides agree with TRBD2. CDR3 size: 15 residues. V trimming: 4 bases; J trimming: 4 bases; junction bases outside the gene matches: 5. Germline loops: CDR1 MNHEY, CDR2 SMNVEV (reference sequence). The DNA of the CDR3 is TGTGCCAGCAGTTGGCTAGCGGGGGCACCAGATACGCAGTATTTT. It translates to CASSWLAGAPDTQYF.

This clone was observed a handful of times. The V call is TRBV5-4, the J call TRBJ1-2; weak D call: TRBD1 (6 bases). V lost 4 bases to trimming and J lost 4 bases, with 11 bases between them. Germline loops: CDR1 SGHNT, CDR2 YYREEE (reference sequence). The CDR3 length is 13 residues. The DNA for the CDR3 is TGTGCCAGCAGCGGGGACACCCCCTATGGCTACACCTTC. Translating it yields CASSGDTPYGYTF.